The 5 T cell receptor beta chains presented below share a single source sample, sequenced in a study of blood T cells in healthy people across ages. PCR was performed a second time for roughly 7 to 12 cycles using a sample-barcoded 5' primer and a J-beta primer mix. Each CDR3 protein gets one entry after TCRdb re-called the 5' RACE reads with MiXCR. The sample has over a million distinct CDR3 sequences, under 55% seen once. Specimen: blood. The receptor source for this set is a woman under 30 in good health.

A few counts support this clonotype. This sequence joins TRBV2 and TRBJ2-5, with 9 bases identical to TRBD2. The J call may be in error: the DNA end matches TRBJ2-7 better. The CDR3 is 15 residues long. Looked up from germline, CDR1 is SNHLY and CDR2 is FYNNEI. The CDR3 reads CASSGGSSGVYEQYF. The CDR3 nucleotides read TGTGCCAGCAGCGGCGGGTCTAGCGGGGTCTACGAGCAGTACTTC.

This clonotype was counted at least ten times. This rearrangement joins TRBV9 to TRBJ2-3; maybe TRBD2 (6 bases). Germline CDR1 and CDR2: SGDLS and YYNGEE. The CDR3 runs to 16 residues. Trimming pared 3 bases from V and 2 bases from J, leaving 16 bases between. The CDR3 DNA reads TGTGCCAGCAGCGCGGGGGAAGGGAGCGTCACAGATACGCAGTATTTT. This encodes CASSAGEGSVTDTQYF.

This clonotype was recorded at least ten times. The chain combines TRBV6-5 with TRBJ2-5; 8 bases align to TRBD1. Germline assignment: CDR1 MNHEY and CDR2 SVGAGI. The V segment lost 5 bases and the J segment 4 bases; nucleotides outside the gene matches: 9. CDR3 size: 15 residues. CDR3 sequence (DNA): TGTGCCAGCAGTACCGCGACAGGGGAAGGAGAGACCCAGTACTTC. This codes for CASSTATGEGETQYF.

The chain combines TRBV15 with TRBJ2-3; no clear D gene. Germline V gene sequence: CDR1 LNHNV, CDR2 YYDKDF (reference sequence). The CDR3 runs to 14 residues. Trimming left V 5 bases short and J 4 bases short, with 13 bases between. The CDR3 protein is CATSGPRFPDTQYF. The DNA of the CDR3 is TGTGCCACCAGCGGCCCCCGGTTTCCAGATACGCAGTATTTT.

Remarks on this clonotype: An end of the junction differs from the germline gene, which may be a read error. The chain carries TRBV29-1 and TRBJ2-5; D is ambiguous. The CDR3 loop spans 12 amino acids. The germline CDR1 and CDR2 sequences are SQVTM and ANQGSEA. In DNA form, the CDR3 reads TGCAGCGTTGGGGCAGTCCAAGGGACCCAGTACTTC. It is translated as CSVGAVQGTQYF.